This T cell receptor beta chain emerged from a study of early T cells in non-severe SARS-CoV-2 infection. About the study: Sequencing was performed on bulk RNA from unsorted whole blood, leaving chains unpaired.

Individual cDNA molecules received unique molecular identifiers. MiXCR, run by TCRdb on the 5' RACE reads, gives a single entry per CDR3 protein. The data show tens of thousands of distinct CDR3 sequences, roughly 13% seen once. Concerning this clonotype itself: Antigen unknown.

General study results and limits: Reliance on VDJdb matching favored anti-spike CD8 responses; private and CD4 specificities were missed.

V was pared by 2 bases and J by 1 base, with 5 bases of the junction left unmatched. Per the germline V gene, CDR1 is LGHDT and CDR2 is YNNKEL (reference sequence). This CDR3 contains 16 residues. The V call is TRBV3-1, the J call TRBJ1-1, with 9 bases fitting TRBD1. Sequencing was performed on whole blood. The receptor was derived from an adult who was a healthcare worker with PCR-confirmed SARS-CoV-2 infection or an uninfected control (not recorded which). CDR3: CASSQPWTGENTEAFF. The CDR3 DNA is TGTGCCAGCAGCCAACCATGGACAGGGGAGAACACTGAAGCTTTCTTT.